This T cell receptor (beta chain) was recovered during a study of blood T cell repertoires in COVID-19. Some clones are missing from TCRdb's copy, which holds only in-frame ones; the method was immunoSEQ multiplex PCR. The sample includes 93,000 or so clones, about four fifths of them seen just once. V lost 0 bases to trimming and J lost 1 base, with 9 bases between them. Looked up from germline, CDR1 is MGHRA and CDR2 is YSYEKL. The CDR3 has 15 residues. This clone was counted only a few times. Sequencing was performed on peripheral blood. This rearrangement joins TRBV4-1 to TRBJ2-5; D call uncertain. This clonotype was sampled from a human donor in a cohort sampled during active COVID-19. The CDR3 DNA reads as TGCGCCAGCAGCCAAGATCGGAGCGTCCAAGAGACCCAGTACTTC. Translating it yields CASSQDRSVQETQYF.